The rows below give T cell receptor beta chains drawn from one sample of a study of blood T cell repertoires in COVID-19. Clones were read by immunoSEQ multiplex PCR, and TCRdb kept only the in-frame ones, dropping some. This table has some 90,000 clones, 70% to 90% appearing once. The source material was peripheral blood. The receptors stem from a man in his forties or fifties with acute or convalescent COVID-19. Each CDR3 is given with its conserved first and last residue. Fields, in order: clone size, D gene, V gene, J gene, CDR3 protein. D genes are given only for firm matches. Size tells how often a clone was seen (once, few, many) or the class of an expanded clone, and some rows leave it out.

clone size: NA
D gene: NA
V gene: TRBV5-4
J gene: TRBJ2-1
CDR3 protein: CASSLEHSEQFF

clone size: NA
D gene: TRBD1
V gene: TRBV7-6
J gene: TRBJ2-4
CDR3 protein: CASSLWTGGLAKNIQYF

clone size: NA
D gene: NA
V gene: TRBV2
J gene: TRBJ2-1
CDR3 protein: CASSGRAASTYNEQFF

clone size: once
D gene: NA
V gene: TRBV19
J gene: TRBJ1-2
CDR3 protein: CASSTSGYGYTF

clone size: NA
D gene: TRBD1
V gene: TRBV6-1
J gene: TRBJ1-4
CDR3 protein: CASSEVGTGATNEKLFF

clone size: NA
D gene: TRBD1
V gene: TRBV7-9
J gene: TRBJ2-3
CDR3 protein: CASRHVPGQGTDTQYF

clone size: once
D gene: TRBD2
V gene: TRBV5-6
J gene: TRBJ2-3
CDR3 protein: CASSLAAGPSSYF

clone size: NA
D gene: TRBD2
V gene: TRBV30
J gene: TRBJ2-5
CDR3 protein: CAWNHLAGETQYF

clone size: NA
D gene: NA
V gene: TRBV10-3
J gene: TRBJ1-5
CDR3 protein: CAISEGGRGTSQPQHF

clone size: NA
D gene: TRBD1
V gene: TRBV5-1
J gene: TRBJ2-1
CDR3 protein: CASSWTGSNEQFF

clone size: NA
D gene: NA
V gene: TRBV7-4
J gene: TRBJ1-5
CDR3 protein: CASSLRQGRQPQHF

clone size: NA
D gene: NA
V gene: TRBV4-2
J gene: TRBJ2-7
CDR3 protein: CASSQESGGGPYEQYF

clone size: NA
D gene: NA
V gene: TRBV4-1
J gene: TRBJ2-3
CDR3 protein: CASSGGRTTYTDTQYF

clone size: NA
D gene: NA
V gene: TRBV2
J gene: TRBJ1-2
CDR3 protein: CATRAGAGYGYTF

clone size: NA
D gene: NA
V gene: TRBV19
J gene: TRBJ1-2
CDR3 protein: CASSIETARGYGYTF

clone size: NA
D gene: TRBD1
V gene: TRBV6-5
J gene: TRBJ1-5
CDR3 protein: CASSLDRDQPQHF

clone size: NA
D gene: NA
V gene: TRBV7-3
J gene: TRBJ1-2
CDR3 protein: CASSLTPLRAPNYGYTF

clone size: NA
D gene: TRBD1
V gene: TRBV19
J gene: TRBJ1-5
CDR3 protein: CASKPGTGGGQPQHF

clone size: NA
D gene: NA
V gene: TRBV30
J gene: TRBJ1-1
CDR3 protein: CAWSVTTGTEAFF

clone size: NA
D gene: TRBD1
V gene: TRBV9
J gene: TRBJ2-5
CDR3 protein: CASSAGDRLMETQYF

clone size: NA
D gene: TRBD1
V gene: TRBV5-4
J gene: TRBJ2-4
CDR3 protein: CASSPGQGGWVQYF

clone size: NA
D gene: NA
V gene: TRBV6-5
J gene: TRBJ1-2
CDR3 protein: CASRKGVGEKYGYTF

clone size: NA
D gene: TRBD1
V gene: TRBV5-1
J gene: TRBJ2-7
CDR3 protein: CASSSRDRGYEQYF

clone size: NA
D gene: NA
V gene: TRBV27
J gene: TRBJ2-3
CDR3 protein: CASTYGDTQYF

clone size: NA
D gene: NA
V gene: TRBV19
J gene: TRBJ1-1
CDR3 protein: CASTLRGFEAFF

clone size: NA
D gene: NA
V gene: TRBV2
J gene: TRBJ1-5
CDR3 protein: CASREARNQPQHF

clone size: few
D gene: TRBD1
V gene: TRBV15
J gene: TRBJ1-5
CDR3 protein: CATSRSNRQGNQPQHF

clone size: NA
D gene: TRBD1
V gene: TRBV11-3
J gene: TRBJ1-5
CDR3 protein: CASSFEDRGESNQPQHF

clone size: once
D gene: NA
V gene: TRBV4-2
J gene: TRBJ2-1
CDR3 protein: CASSQVSSDREQFF

clone size: NA
D gene: TRBD1
V gene: TRBV19
J gene: TRBJ1-3
CDR3 protein: CASKPPTGRPGNTIYF

clone size: NA
D gene: NA
V gene: TRBV11-2
J gene: TRBJ1-1
CDR3 protein: CASSLENLRAFF

clone size: NA
D gene: TRBD1
V gene: TRBV30
J gene: TRBJ1-4
CDR3 protein: CAWSAQGQSEKLFF

clone size: NA
D gene: TRBD1
V gene: TRBV28
J gene: TRBJ1-1
CDR3 protein: CASSQAGTGNTEAFF

clone size: NA
D gene: NA
V gene: TRBV6-1
J gene: TRBJ2-2
CDR3 protein: CASSEKVVARAAQRGELFF

clone size: NA
D gene: NA
V gene: TRBV19
J gene: TRBJ2-2
CDR3 protein: CATRATGRGAGELFF

clone size: NA
D gene: NA
V gene: TRBV30
J gene: TRBJ1-6
CDR3 protein: CAWRGTSPNSPLHF

clone size: NA
D gene: NA
V gene: TRBV28
J gene: TRBJ1-4
CDR3 protein: CASSPPGRPEKLFF

clone size: NA
D gene: NA
V gene: TRBV5-1
J gene: TRBJ1-2
CDR3 protein: CASSLGRVTLDYGYTF

clone size: NA
D gene: TRBD1
V gene: TRBV28
J gene: TRBJ1-2
CDR3 protein: CASSDGQGGLHGYTF

clone size: once
D gene: NA
V gene: TRBV12-3/TRBV12-4
J gene: TRBJ1-1
CDR3 protein: CASSTGLNTEAFF

clone size: once
D gene: NA
V gene: TRBV7-9
J gene: TRBJ2-5
CDR3 protein: CASSLGQVQETQYF

clone size: NA
D gene: TRBD2
V gene: TRBV7-2
J gene: TRBJ2-1
CDR3 protein: CASSFPVRGNHYNEQFF

clone size: once
D gene: NA
V gene: TRBV7-9
J gene: TRBJ2-5
CDR3 protein: CASSLLVQETQYF

clone size: NA
D gene: NA
V gene: TRBV3-1/TRBV3-2
J gene: TRBJ1-1
CDR3 protein: CASSPGAGGTEAFF

clone size: NA
D gene: TRBD1
V gene: TRBV10-3
J gene: TRBJ1-2
CDR3 protein: CAISVKQGADGYTF

clone size: NA
D gene: NA
V gene: TRBV11-2
J gene: TRBJ2-3
CDR3 protein: CASSNARGAGTDTQYF

clone size: NA
D gene: NA
V gene: TRBV3-1/TRBV3-2
J gene: TRBJ2-2
CDR3 protein: CASSPSETGELFF

clone size: NA
D gene: NA
V gene: TRBV20-1
J gene: TRBJ2-5
CDR3 protein: CSAKLVETQYF